This TCR beta chain derives from a study of cytomegalovirus exposure and HLA in healthy donors. Broader study findings: Despite most TCR sequences being rare, some public TCRs occurred in many donors. Reported performance of the classifier showed diagnosis of cytomegalovirus status with high specificity and sensitivity.

The PCR was carried out with 60 Vbeta primers and 13 Jbeta primers. Profiling relied on immunoSEQ multiplex PCR, and the TCRdb table lists in-frame clones only, not all of them. This repertoire shows fewer than 250,000 clones, more than 70% found once; its top ten account for over 1%. A note on this clone: Its specificity is unknown.

The CDR3 consists of 15 residues. J lost 7 bases, V lost 6 bases, and 6 bases had no gene match. Per germline, CDR1 MGHRA and CDR2 YSYEKL. V usage is TRBV4-1 and J usage is TRBJ2-1; TRBD2 agrees at 13 bases. The source is a human donor in good health. What was sequenced was PBMCs. CDR3 sequence (DNA): TGCGCCAGCAGATTACTAGCGGGAGGGCCTAATGAGCAGTTCTTC. This translates into CASRLLAGGPNEQFF.